The clone carrying this T cell receptor (beta chain) came up a few times. The library targeted TCRbeta and was prepared with unique molecular identifiers. Via MiXCR, TCRdb re-called the PCR reads, giving one row per CDR3 protein. The sample lists some 490,000 distinct CDR3 sequences, around 12% occurring once. This CDR3 region has 13 residues. These data come from a study of T-cell reconstitution after alpha-beta-depleted transplantation in children. The chain carries TRBV21-1 and TRBJ2-1. TRBV21-1 is designated a pseudogene. This TCR came from a human donor who donated a stem cell graft to a child with combined immunodeficiency. The sequences come from PBMCs from the stem cell graft donor, collected from the stem cell graft. The CDR3 is CASRGVKSKLEFF. The CDR3 DNA reads as TGTGCCAGCAGAGGAGTGAAGAGCAAGCTTGAGTTCTTC.